Following are 29 T cell receptor beta chains from one sample sequenced in a study of blood T cells in healthy people across ages. A second PCR of 7 to 11 cycles used a sample-barcoded 5' primer and a J-beta primer mix. TCRdb reprocessed the 5' RACE reads via MiXCR and lists one record per CDR3 protein. Altogether under 1,000,000 distinct CDR3 sequences are present, about 34% being singletons, with the ten largest covering 10% to 15%. Sequencing used blood. The receptors originated from a young man in good health.

The chain joins TRBV7-3 to TRBJ2-7; D uncertain. Between the trimmed V and J ends, which lost 3 bases and 6 bases, there was a span of 9 bases. The germline V gene encodes CDR1 SGHTA and CDR2 FQGTGA. CDR3 length: 12 residues. CDR3 protein: CASSFYLGEQYF. The CDR3 DNA is TGTGCCAGCAGCTTTTATCTGGGCGAGCAGTACTTC.

This clonotype was detected once. The CDR3 spells CASSPPVRERDNYGYTF. The DNA for the CDR3 is TGTGCCAGCAGCCCACCGGTCCGGGAGAGAGACAACTATGGCTACACCTTC. This chain connects TRBV7-9 to TRBJ1-2; no clear D gene. Trimming left V 5 bases short and J 2 bases short, with 21 bases between. This CDR3 region has 17 residues. Per the germline V gene, CDR1 is SEHNR and CDR2 is FQNEAQ (reference sequence).

The CDR3 loop is CASSRNPGQEKLFF. DNA of the CDR3: TGTGCCAGCAGTCGCAACCCGGGACAGGAAAAACTGTTTTTT. This sequence joins TRBV27 and TRBJ1-4, with 7 bases matching TRBD1. The germline V gene has CDR1 MNHEY and CDR2 SMNVEV (reference sequence). The CDR3 has 14 residues. With V trimmed by 5 bases and J by 8 bases, 8 bases remained unmatched.

Comment on this clonotype: A much larger clone differs by one base, so this may be a read error. The CDR3 carries no conserved terminal phenylalanine or tryptophan, so it likely arises from a read error. This chain joins TRBV12-3 or TRBV12-4 and TRBJ2-3; 8 nucleotides match TRBD2. The CDR3 runs to 15 residues. The junction had 4 bases not matched to a gene; V was cut back by 1 base and J by 4 bases. CDR3 sequence reads: CASSLDGTRADTQYL. CDR3 bases: TGTGCCAGCAGTTTAGACGGGACTAGAGCAGATACGCAGTATCTT.

In regard to this clonotype: An end of the junction does not agree with germline; a read error may underlie this. V and J are TRBV9 and TRBJ1-6; D not certain. CDR1 SGDLS and CDR2 YYNGEE come from the germline V gene. The CDR3 loop spans 15 amino acids. This CDR3 is CTSSPTSSYNSPLHF. CDR3 DNA sequence: TGTACCAGCAGCCCGACGAGCTCCTATAATTCACCCCTCCACTTT.

Regarding this clonotype: A read error may account for a junction end that differs from germline. The chain uses TRBV20-1 and TRBJ1-2, with TRBD1 identical over 8 bases. Germline V gene lookup returns CDR1 DFQATT and CDR2 SNEGSKA (reference sequence). The CDR3 is 13 amino acids. CDR3: CSARRDRLYGHTF. The CDR3 bases are TGCAGTGCTAGACGGGACAGGTTATATGGCCACACCTTC.

Of note for this clonotype: A clone one base away is much larger, so this may be a read error. This chain connects TRBV13 to TRBJ2-5, with 7 bases matching TRBD1. Germline loops: CDR1 PRHDT, CDR2 FYEKMQ (reference sequence). V was clipped by 9 bases and J by 6 bases; unmatched bases: 10. The CDR3 runs to 13 residues. The CDR3 loop reads CASTQGQGKTQYF. As DNA, the CDR3 is TGTGCCAGTACACAGGGGCAGGGGAAGACCCAGTACTTC.

This CDR3 reads CASSQDYASSSYEQYF. The CDR3, as DNA: TGCGCCAGCAGCCAAGATTACGCTAGTAGCTCCTACGAGCAGTACTTC. V and J are TRBV4-1 and TRBJ2-7; the D is unclear. V was trimmed by 0 bases and J by 0 bases, leaving 12 bases between them. Per germline, CDR1 MGHRA and CDR2 YSYEKL. The CDR3 has 16 amino acids.

This clonotype was detected ten times or more. The chain employs TRBV20-1 and TRBJ2-5; D is uncertain. Germline-derived CDR1 and CDR2 are DFQATT and SNEGSKA (reference sequence). V was pared by 3 bases and J by 4 bases, with 12 bases between. The CDR3 runs to 13 residues. The CDR3 here is CSARDLEPETQYF. As DNA, the CDR3 is TGCAGTGCTAGGGATCTAGAACCAGAGACCCAGTACTTC.

This clonotype came up a few times. The chain has TRBV4-2 and TRBJ2-1, with D possibly being TRBD1 or TRBD2 (5 bases each). V gave up 4 bases and J gave up 5 bases, with 12 bases separating them. Germline CDR1 reads LGHNA; CDR2 reads YNFKEQ. This CDR3 spans 14 amino acids. The CDR3 DNA follows: TGTGCCAGCAGCCCATACGGGACGGACAATGAGCAGTTCTTC. It encodes CASSPYGTDNEQFF.

The chain combines TRBV2 with TRBJ1-2; 7 nucleotides agree with TRBD1. J lost 1 base, V lost 6 bases, and 11 bases had no gene match. The CDR3 consists of 16 residues. The germline V gene encodes CDR1 SNHLY and CDR2 FYNNEI. The CDR3 DNA is TGTGCCAGCAGAGCAACAGGGGCCATACTTAACTATGGCTACACCTTC. Protein product: CASRATGAILNYGYTF.

In this sample, this clonotype turned up a few times. This sequence joins TRBV20-1 and TRBJ1-5; D remains unclear. This CDR3 comprises 13 residues. CDR1 is DFQATT and CDR2 is SNEGSKA in the germline V gene (reference sequence). The ends were cut back, 2 bases at V and 4 bases at J, with 9 bases in the middle. The CDR3 DNA sequence: TGCAGTGCTAGAAGGCTGGGGAATCAGCCCCAGCATTTT. This codes for CSARRLGNQPQHF.

V is TRBV6-5 and J is TRBJ1-1, with TRBD1 matching 7 bases. Germline V gene sequence: CDR1 MNHEY, CDR2 SVGAGI. The CDR3 covers 14 residues. V trimming: 9 bases; J trimming: 1 base; junction bases outside the gene matches: 8. This CDR3 reads CASRRDRTNTEAFF. The CDR3 DNA reads as TGTGCCAGTCGGAGGGACAGAACGAACACTGAAGCTTTCTTT.

There are many counts of this clonotype. V is TRBV4-2 and J is TRBJ2-1; possibly TRBD1 or TRBD2 for D (5 bases each). Germline V gene sequence: CDR1 LGHNA, CDR2 YNFKEQ. V shed 3 bases and J shed 0 bases, with 15 bases lying between them. CDR3 length: 17 amino acids. CDR3 nucleotides: TGTGCCAGCAGCCAGGAACCGGGACGGAGCTCCTACAATGAGCAGTTCTTC. Amino acid sequence: CASSQEPGRSSYNEQFF.

This clonotype was found a few times. The chain is built from TRBV5-1 and TRBJ1-6; D is undetermined. V was shortened by 0 bases and J by 8 bases, with 12 bases between the two germline ends. CDR1 SGHRS and CDR2 YFSETQ come from the germline V gene. The CDR3 has 15 residues. CDR3 loop: CASSLGADRYSPLHF. CDR3 nucleotide sequence: TGCGCCAGCAGCTTGGGTGCGGACCGTTATTCACCCCTCCACTTT. Using reference TRBV5-1 and TRBJ1-6 for the parts outside the CDR3, the full variable domain is KAGVTQTPRYLIKTRGQQVTLSCSPISGHRSVSWYQQTPGQGLQFLFEYFSETQRNKGNFPGRFSGRQFSNSRSEMNVSTLELGDSALYLCASSLGADRYSPLHFGNGTRLTVT.

The chain combines TRBV14 with TRBJ2-7, with D possibly being TRBD1 (5 bases). Germline CDR1 reads SGHDN; CDR2 reads FVKESK. The V gene lost 5 bases and the J gene lost 5 bases, with 10 bases spanning the gap. The length of the CDR3 is 12 residues. This CDR3 is CASSAGFHEQYF. CDR3 sequence (DNA): TGTGCCAGCAGCGCAGGGTTCCACGAGCAGTACTTC.

V is TRBV12-3 or TRBV12-4 and J is TRBJ2-3; D perhaps matches TRBD2 (6 bases). The CDR3 is made up of 15 amino acids. V lost 2 bases, J lost 4 bases, and 13 bases lay in between. The chain's CDR3 is CASSLNGGNADTQYF. The CDR3, as DNA: TGTGCCAGCAGTTTAAACGGGGGAAACGCAGATACGCAGTATTTT.

V and J are TRBV12-3 or TRBV12-4 and TRBJ1-2; D gene ambiguous. The CDR3 covers 13 residues. Trimming stripped 2 bases from V and 3 bases from J, with 7 bases between. The CDR3 sequence is CASSLPEYYGYTF. The CDR3 DNA is TGTGCCAGCAGTTTACCGGAATACTATGGCTACACCTTC.

The chain recombines TRBV28 with TRBJ2-3; D tentatively reads TRBD1 or TRBD2 (5 bases each). V lost 5 bases to trimming and J lost 9 bases, with 24 bases between them. Looked up from germline, CDR1 is MDHEN and CDR2 is SYDVKM. This CDR3 contains 16 residues. CDR3 sequence reads: CASSAPGRHSPETQYF. DNA of the CDR3: TGTGCCAGCAGTGCCCCGGGACGGCATAGTCCGGAGACGCAGTATTTT.

This clonotype was picked up many times. V gene TRBV20-1 combines with J gene TRBJ2-3, with TRBD2 matching 11 bases. CDR3 length equals 15 residues. Looked up from germline, CDR1 is DFQATT and CDR2 is SNEGSKA (reference sequence). J was trimmed by 2 bases and V by 4 bases; bases with no gene match: 5. The CDR3 loop is CSATGTSGYTDTQYF. DNA of the CDR3: TGCAGTGCTACCGGGACTAGCGGTTACACAGATACGCAGTATTTT.

The V call is TRBV5-5, the J call TRBJ1-2; a possible D gene is TRBD1 (6 bases). CDR1 and CDR2 from the germline V gene are SGHKS and YYEKEE (reference sequence). V was cut by 0 bases and J by 7 bases, with 16 bases left in between. The CDR3 has 15 amino acids. The CDR3 DNA reads as TGTGCCAGCAGCTTGGCCCCCAGAGGGGGTGGTGGCTACACCTTC. This codes for CASSLAPRGGGGYTF.

Many counts were recorded for this clonotype. The rearrangement links TRBV5-1 to TRBJ2-3; D may be TRBD1 (6 bases). This CDR3 comprises 15 residues. Per the germline V gene, CDR1 is SGHRS and CDR2 is YFSETQ. V was shortened by 0 bases and J by 5 bases, with 13 bases between the two germline ends. CDR3 amino acids: CASSLESGAEDTQYF. The DNA for the CDR3 is TGCGCCAGCAGCTTGGAATCAGGGGCGGAAGATACGCAGTATTTT.

This clonotype was counted only a few times. The J gene is TRBJ2-5, the V gene TRBV30; D may be TRBD2 (5 bases). Germline CDR1 and CDR2: GTSNPN and SVGIG (reference sequence). CDR3 length: 13 residues. V was clipped by 0 bases and J by 5 bases, with 10 bases between them. CDR3 sequence (DNA): TGTGCCTGGAGTGTAATCTCGGGGGAGACCCAGTACTTC. Translation gives CAWSVISGETQYF.

About this clonotype: A single base separates this from a much larger clone, so it may be a read error. CDR3 region: CASGLGQGDQPQHF. The CDR3 DNA reads as TGCGCCAGCGGCCTAGGACAGGGCGATCAGCCCCAGCATTTT. The V call is TRBV4-1, the J call TRBJ1-5; 8 bases map to TRBD1. The CDR3 is 14 amino acids. The germline CDR1 and CDR2 sequences are MGHRA and YSYEKL. J lost 5 bases, V lost 8 bases, and 8 bases had no gene match.

The chain recombines TRBV4-2 with TRBJ2-1; 10 positions agree with TRBD1. J gave up 1 base and V 2 bases, and 5 bases lay outside the gene matches. Germline V gives CDR1 LGHNA, CDR2 YNFKEQ. This CDR3 spans 17 amino acids. The CDR3 nucleotides read TGTGCCAGCAGCCAATTCGGACAGGGGGGATCCTACAATGAGCAGTTCTTC. Its translation: CASSQFGQGGSYNEQFF.

CDR3 bases: TGCAGTGCTACCCAAAGAGGGGTGGACAATGAGCAGTACTTC. Amino acid sequence: CSATQRGVDNEQYF. The rearrangement uses TRBV20-1 and TRBJ2-1; the D gene could be TRBD1 or TRBD2 (5 bases each). The DNA end favors TRBJ2-7, so the J call may be wrong. Germline V gene data show CDR1 as DFQATT and CDR2 as SNEGSKA (reference sequence). The CDR3 is 14 amino acids.

With regard to this clonotype: With a much larger clone just one base away, this may be a read error. The rearrangement links TRBV10-3 to TRBJ2-1; D is ambiguous. Germline assignment: CDR1 ENHRY and CDR2 SYGVKD. V was cut by 6 bases and J by 1 base, with 13 bases left in between. The CDR3 spans 15 residues. The CDR3 loop reads CAISQTVLSYNEQFF. The CDR3 DNA sequence: TGTGCCATCAGCCAAACAGTGTTGTCCTACAATGAGCAGTTCTTC.

This clonotype was counted many times. The gene calls are TRBV4-2 and TRBJ1-1; the match to TRBD1 covers 8 bases. This CDR3 region has 15 residues. CDR1 and CDR2 from the germline V gene are LGHNA and YNFKEQ. V lost 4 bases, J lost 3 bases, and 7 bases stayed unmatched. CDR3 sequence reads: CASSPGQGPYTEAFF. The CDR3 region has the DNA TGTGCCAGCAGCCCCGGACAGGGCCCTTACACTGAAGCTTTCTTT.

V is TRBV25-1 and J is TRBJ2-2; D may match TRBD1 or TRBD2 (6 bases each). The germline gives CDR1 MGHDK, CDR2 SYGVNS. The CDR3 consists of 18 residues. V lost 5 bases, J lost 5 bases, and 24 bases lay in between. The CDR3 bases are TGTGCCAGCAGTCCCACGTTGAGGGGGGCGCGAGGGACCGGGGAGCTGTTTTTT. This encodes CASSPTLRGARGTGELFF.